The next 15 T cell receptor beta chains were all read from a single sample in a study of blood T cell repertoires in COVID-19. Repertoires were generated with immunoSEQ multiplex PCR, while TCRdb's copy carries only in-frame clones and drops some. The sample includes more than 110,000 clones, about 80% of them seen just once. Sequenced: peripheral blood. These receptors were obtained from a human donor in a cohort sampled during active COVID-19.

The V and J genes are TRBV6-5 and TRBJ1-4; a possible D gene is TRBD1 (5 bases). The CDR3 is 14 residues long. Germline V gene sequence: CDR1 MNHEY, CDR2 SVGAGI. The V end was cut by 6 bases, the J end by 7 bases, with 15 bases between. CDR3 in amino acids: CASRGGTLIEKLFF. CDR3 nucleotides: TGTGCCAGCAGGGGAGGGACGTTGATTGAAAAACTGTTTTTT.

The chain couples TRBV4-2 to TRBJ1-1; D is perhaps TRBD1 (6 bases). CDR3 length: 15 amino acids. Looked up from germline, CDR1 is LGHNA and CDR2 is YNFKEQ. V lost 1 base and J 1 base, leaving 10 bases between the germline ends. CDR3 coding DNA: TGTGCCAGCAGCCAAGGGGGACACACGAACACTGAAGCTTTCTTT. Its protein product is CASSQGGHTNTEAFF.

The gene calls are TRBV7-9 and TRBJ1-2, with 8 bases lining up with TRBD1. Germline loops: CDR1 SEHNR, CDR2 FQNEAQ (reference sequence). V was pared by 8 bases and J by 3 bases, with 5 bases of the junction left unmatched. The CDR3 loop spans 13 amino acids. The CDR3 nucleotides are TGTGCCAGCCCGACAGGGGCAGACTATGGCTACACCTTC. It yields the protein CASPTGADYGYTF.

The count of this clone is one. The rearrangement links TRBV5-1 to TRBJ1-1; 9 nucleotides agree with TRBD1. Germline V CDR1 and CDR2: SGHRS, YFSETQ. The CDR3 covers 14 residues. The V gene end was trimmed by 4 bases and the J gene end by 7 bases; junction bases not matched to a gene: 8. The CDR3 is CASSLRDRAFEAFF. CDR3 DNA: TGCGCCAGCAGCCTCCGGGACAGGGCCTTTGAAGCTTTCTTT. Variable domain in full (rest from reference TRBV5-1 and TRBJ1-1): KAGVTQTPRYLIKTRGQQVTLSCSPISGHRSVSWYQQTPGQGLQFLFEYFSETQRNKGNFPGRFSGRQFSNSRSEMNVSTLELGDSALYLCASSLRDRAFEAFFGQGTRLTVV.

This chain connects TRBV7-2 to TRBJ2-7, with 12 bases lining up with TRBD1. The V gene's germline CDR1 is SGHTA and CDR2 FQGNSA. The length of the CDR3 is 17 residues. After removal of 5 bases from V and 8 bases from J, the junction contained 16 bases not matched to a gene. CDR3 coding DNA: TGTGCCAGCAGCCAGACCACAGGGGGGACAGGGGGCGCCAAGCAGTACTTC. Translated: CASSQTTGGTGGAKQYF.

The V call is TRBV5-1, the J call TRBJ1-1; the match to TRBD1 covers 7 bases. The CDR3 is 14 residues long. CDR1 is SGHRS and CDR2 is YFSETQ in the germline V gene. The ends lost 3 bases at V and 0 bases at J; junction bases unmatched: 2. Here the CDR3 reads CASSSGQLNTEAFF. Written as DNA, the CDR3 is TGCGCCAGCAGCTCGGGACAGCTGAACACTGAAGCTTTCTTT.

The chain recombines TRBV2 with TRBJ2-7; TRBD2 matches 7 bases. Germline V gene lookup returns CDR1 SNHLY and CDR2 FYNNEI. The CDR3 is made up of 13 amino acids. The J segment lost 2 bases and the V segment lost 3 bases, leaving 1 base of the junction unmatched. Written as DNA, the CDR3 is TGTGCCAGCAGTGAGGGGGGGGCCTACGAGCAGTACTTC. Translation gives CASSEGGAYEQYF.

This chain links TRBV27 with TRBJ1-4, with TRBD1 matching over 9 bases. After removal of 6 bases from V and 7 bases from J, the junction contained 0 bases not matched to a gene. CDR1 MNHEY and CDR2 SMNVEV come from the germline V gene (reference sequence). The length of the CDR3 is 12 residues. CDR3 region: CASRQGAEKLFF. CDR3 bases: TGTGCCAGCAGACAGGGGGCTGAAAAACTGTTTTTT. Full variable domain (outside the CDR3, taken from reference TRBV27 and TRBJ1-4): EAQVTQNPRYLITVTGKKLTVTCSQNMNHEYMSWYRQDPGLGLRQIYYSMNVEVTDKGDVPEGYKVSRKEKRNFPLILESPSPNQTSLYFCASRQGAEKLFFGSGTQLSVL.

The chain has TRBV20-1 and TRBJ2-7, with 9 bases that match TRBD2. There are 13 residues in the CDR3. Germline V gives CDR1 DFQATT, CDR2 SNEGSKA (reference sequence). Unmatched junction bases numbered 6, after V lost 3 bases and J lost 6 bases. CDR3 loop: CSASRAGGREQYF. CDR3 nucleotide sequence: TGCAGTGCTAGTCGGGCGGGGGGGCGCGAGCAGTACTTC.

This rearrangement joins TRBV12-3 or TRBV12-4 to TRBJ1-2; D remains ambiguous. The CDR3 has 12 residues. The germline V and J ends were trimmed by 2 bases and 4 bases, with 5 bases remaining between them. CDR3 in amino acids: CASSLNSYGYTF. The CDR3 DNA is TGTGCCAGCAGTTTAAACAGCTATGGCTACACCTTC.

The chain links TRBV29-1 to TRBJ1-1, with 8 bases identical to TRBD1. Germline CDR1 reads SQVTM; CDR2 reads ANQGSEA. CDR3 length: 14 amino acids. Trimming cost V 6 bases and J 1 base; bases outside gene matches: 7. CDR3 sequence: CSVTHGTGNTEAFF. As DNA, the CDR3 is TGCAGCGTCACACACGGGACAGGGAACACTGAAGCTTTCTTT.

This sequence joins TRBV7-9 and TRBJ2-3; D gene ambiguous. Germline V gives CDR1 SEHNR, CDR2 FQNEAQ (reference sequence). The CDR3 length is 14 residues. The V gene lost 1 base and the J gene lost 0 bases, with 5 bases spanning the gap. The CDR3 nucleotides read TGTGCCAGCAGCTTAGGGCAGAGCACAGATACGCAGTATTTT. This translates into CASSLGQSTDTQYF.

The V gene is TRBV5-1, the J gene TRBJ2-5; TRBD1 agrees at 7 bases. The V gene's germline CDR1 is SGHRS and CDR2 YFSETQ. Germline trimming cut 0 bases from V and 3 bases from J; bases unmatched to any gene: 2. This CDR3 region has 14 residues. The CDR3 bases are TGCGCCAGCAGCTTGGGGACAGGAGAAGAGACCCAGTACTTC. Translated: CASSLGTGEETQYF. The full variable domain, its missing parts supplied by reference TRBV5-1 and TRBJ2-5, is KAGVTQTPRYLIKTRGQQVTLSCSPISGHRSVSWYQQTPGQGLQFLFEYFSETQRNKGNFPGRFSGRQFSNSRSEMNVSTLELGDSALYLCASSLGTGEETQYFGPGTRLLVL.

The V gene is TRBV5-1, the J gene TRBJ2-3, with 8 bases identical to TRBD1. The ends lost 1 base at V and 3 bases at J; junction bases unmatched: 4. The CDR3 runs 15 residues. The germline V gene encodes CDR1 SGHRS and CDR2 YFSETQ. CDR3 residues: CASSLTTGGTDTQYF. Written as DNA, the CDR3 is TGCGCCAGCAGCTTGACCACAGGGGGGACAGATACGCAGTATTTT.

The V call is TRBV6-2 or TRBV6-3, the J call TRBJ1-2; TRBD1 aligns across 9 bases. The CDR3 extends over 17 amino acids. Germline loops: CDR1 MNHEY, CDR2 SVGEGT. The V gene end was trimmed by 5 bases and the J gene end by 3 bases; junction bases not matched to a gene: 13. The CDR3 region is CASSDRDRDNWDYGYTF. CDR3 coding DNA: TGTGCCAGCAGTGACCGGGACAGGGACAACTGGGACTATGGCTACACCTTC.